This T cell receptor (beta chain) was documented in a study of blood T cell repertoires in COVID-19 (dated by TCRdb to about 2020). At the level of the whole study: Samples covering the acute and convalescent phases of COVID-19 were provided by collaborators in the United States, Italy and Spain. The material from the prospective study consisted of cDNA or gDNA derived from T cells, B-cell-depleted T cells, or PBMCs. Subjects who had been exposed to COVID-19, were actively infected with it, or had recovered from it provided the deeply sampled blood TCRbeta repertoires that made up the dataset. The repertoires were released in a freely available public database intended as a resource for research on the immune response to SARS-CoV-2. Samples were obtained from the ongoing ImmuneRACE study (first 160 participants) and from about 1,300 subjects provided by 6 global collaborators. Nearly every sample came with metadata listing a de-identified subject ID, COVID-19 status, age in years and sex. Where available, HLA class I and class II types were obtained from metadata supplied by the sample provider rather than from assay-based typing. What the work shows at the level of the full study, not this receptor alone: Clinical and demographic metadata were provided uncurated, with the amount varying by source and participant.

Whole blood was collected in K2EDTA tubes by collaborating institutions according to the institutions' own protocols. For TCRbeta analysis, collaborators shipped samples in one of three forms: frozen whole blood, isolated PBMCs, or DNA extracted from either of those sample types. TCRbeta CDR3 regions were amplified from genomic DNA using the immunoSEQ Assay, a bias-controlled multiplex PCR. As for the original processing: The number of nucleated cells in each sample was estimated from the amplification of reference gene primers within the assay. To quantify the absolute abundance of each unique TCRbeta CDR3 rearrangement, sequence reads were collapsed and filtered. Productive Simpson clonality was computed per sample as the square root of Simpson's diversity index over productive rearrangements. TCRdb re-hosts the immuneACCESS table, in-frame sequences only. Its copies lack some clones; in the studies checked, an unresolved V gene accounts for under half of them, and the cause for the rest is not known. The D gene and trimming were derived from the DNA, and the V and J assignments and clone size from that table. Within this sample are 150,000 to 200,000 clones, with approximately 80% of them counted one time only. Clones ranked in the top ten supply approximately 6.9% of the sample.

Per the germline V gene, SNHLY is the CDR1 and FYNNEI is the CDR2. From its cysteine to its phenylalanine, the CDR3 spans 14 amino acids. The retained sequence is limited to the CDR3, 42 bases, with the frame set at the first base. For this chain, trimming is 7 bases at the V end and 6 bases at the J end, and the number of junction bases without a gene match is 8. Concerning this clone: Its antigen specificity is not known. No base qualities exist here, and no much larger clone lies one base off it.

Sequenced: peripheral blood. The receptor chain draws on TRBV2 and TRBJ2-2; 7 central bases correspond to TRBD2. The receptor comes from a human donor with acute or convalescent COVID-19. The donor label of this sample is uncertain. The CDR3 has the sequence CASNGAGAAGELFF. The DNA sequence is as follows: TGTGCCAGCAATGGGGCGGGAGCCGCCGGGGAGCTGTTTTTT. Reference TRBV2 and TRBJ2-2 genes cover what lies past the CDR3, so the full variable domain is EPEVTQTPSHQVTQMGQEVILRCVPISNHLYFYWYRQILGQKVEFLVSFYNNEISEKSEIFDDQFSVERPDGSNFTLKIRSTKLEDSAMYFCASNGAGAAGELFFGEGSRLTVL.